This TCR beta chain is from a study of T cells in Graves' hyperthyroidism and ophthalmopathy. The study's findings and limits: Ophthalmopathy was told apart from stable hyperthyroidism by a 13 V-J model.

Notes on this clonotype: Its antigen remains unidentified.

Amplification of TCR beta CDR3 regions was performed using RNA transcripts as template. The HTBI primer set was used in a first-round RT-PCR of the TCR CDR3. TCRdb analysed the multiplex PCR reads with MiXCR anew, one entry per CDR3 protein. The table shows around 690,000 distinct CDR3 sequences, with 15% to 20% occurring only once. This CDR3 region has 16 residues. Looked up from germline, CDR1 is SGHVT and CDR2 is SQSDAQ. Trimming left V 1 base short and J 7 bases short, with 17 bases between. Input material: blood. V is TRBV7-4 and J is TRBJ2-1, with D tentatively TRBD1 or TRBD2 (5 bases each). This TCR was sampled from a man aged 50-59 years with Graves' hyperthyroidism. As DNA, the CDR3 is TGTGCCAGCAGCTTAGTGCCGACAGCGACTATTAATGAGCAGTTCTTC. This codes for CASSLVPTATINEQFF. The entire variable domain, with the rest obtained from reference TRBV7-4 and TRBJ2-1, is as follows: GAGVSQSPRYKVAKRGRDVALRCDSISGHVTLYWYRQTLGQGSEVLTYSQSDAQRDKSGRPSGRFSAERPERSVSTLKIQRTEQGDSAVYLCASSLVPTATINEQFFGPGTRLTVL.